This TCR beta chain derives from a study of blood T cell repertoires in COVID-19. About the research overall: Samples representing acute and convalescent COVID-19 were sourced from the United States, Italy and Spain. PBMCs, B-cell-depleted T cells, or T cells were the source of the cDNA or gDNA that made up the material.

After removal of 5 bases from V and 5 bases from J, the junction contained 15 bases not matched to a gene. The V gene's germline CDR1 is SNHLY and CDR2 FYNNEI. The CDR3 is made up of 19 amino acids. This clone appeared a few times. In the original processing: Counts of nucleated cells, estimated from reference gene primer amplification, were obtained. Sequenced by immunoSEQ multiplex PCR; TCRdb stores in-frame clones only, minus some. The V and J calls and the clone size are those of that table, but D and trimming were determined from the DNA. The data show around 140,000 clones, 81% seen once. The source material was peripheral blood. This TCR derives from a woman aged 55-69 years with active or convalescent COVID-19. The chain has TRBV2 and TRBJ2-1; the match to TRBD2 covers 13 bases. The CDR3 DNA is TGTGCCAGCAGTCCACCGGGACTAGCGGGATCTCATCGGAACAATGAGCAGTTCTTC. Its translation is CASSPPGLAGSHRNNEQFF.